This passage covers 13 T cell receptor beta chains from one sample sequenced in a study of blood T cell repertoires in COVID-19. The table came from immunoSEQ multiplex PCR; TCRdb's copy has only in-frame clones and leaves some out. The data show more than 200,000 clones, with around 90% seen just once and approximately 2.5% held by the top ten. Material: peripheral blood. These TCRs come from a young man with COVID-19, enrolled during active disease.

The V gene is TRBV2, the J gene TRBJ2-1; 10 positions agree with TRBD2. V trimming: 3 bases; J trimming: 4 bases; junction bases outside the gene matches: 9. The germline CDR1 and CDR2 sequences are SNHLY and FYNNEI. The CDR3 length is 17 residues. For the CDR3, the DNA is TGTGCCAGCAGTGATCCTTCAGCGGGAGGGCGATACAATGAGCAGTTCTTC. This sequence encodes CASSDPSAGGRYNEQFF.

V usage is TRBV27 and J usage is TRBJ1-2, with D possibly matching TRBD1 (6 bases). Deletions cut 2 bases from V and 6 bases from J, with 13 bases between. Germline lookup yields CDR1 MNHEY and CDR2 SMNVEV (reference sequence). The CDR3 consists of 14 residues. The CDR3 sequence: CASSLMGAWNGYTF. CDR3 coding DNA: TGTGCCAGCAGTTTAATGGGGGCTTGGAATGGCTACACCTTC.

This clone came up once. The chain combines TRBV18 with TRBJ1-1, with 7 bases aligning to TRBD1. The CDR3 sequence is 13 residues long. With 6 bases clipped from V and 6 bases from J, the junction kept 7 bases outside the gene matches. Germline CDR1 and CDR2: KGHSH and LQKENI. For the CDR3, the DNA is TGTGCCAGCTCTGGGACAGTCGGGCCTGAAGCTTTCTTT. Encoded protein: CASSGTVGPEAFF. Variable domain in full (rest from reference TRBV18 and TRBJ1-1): NAGVMQNPRHLVRRRGQEARLRCSPMKGHSHVYWYRQLPEEGLKFMVYLQKENIIDESGMPKERFSAEFPKEGPSILRIQQVVRGDSAAYFCASSGTVGPEAFFGQGTRLTVV.

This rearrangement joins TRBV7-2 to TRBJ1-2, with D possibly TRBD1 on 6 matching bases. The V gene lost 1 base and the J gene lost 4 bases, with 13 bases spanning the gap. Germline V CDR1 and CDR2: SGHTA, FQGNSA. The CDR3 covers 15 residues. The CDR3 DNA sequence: TGTGCCAGCAGCTTAGGTGGGGGGGCAACCTATGGCTACACCTTC. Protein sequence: CASSLGGGATYGYTF.

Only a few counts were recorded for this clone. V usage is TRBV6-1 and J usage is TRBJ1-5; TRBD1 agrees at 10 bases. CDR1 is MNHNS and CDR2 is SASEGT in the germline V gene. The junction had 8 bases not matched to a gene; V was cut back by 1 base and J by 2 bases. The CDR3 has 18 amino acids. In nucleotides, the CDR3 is TGTGCCAGCAGTGAAGGGAGGACAGGGGGTAGTGGCAATCAGCCCCAGCATTTT. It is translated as CASSEGRTGGSGNQPQHF.

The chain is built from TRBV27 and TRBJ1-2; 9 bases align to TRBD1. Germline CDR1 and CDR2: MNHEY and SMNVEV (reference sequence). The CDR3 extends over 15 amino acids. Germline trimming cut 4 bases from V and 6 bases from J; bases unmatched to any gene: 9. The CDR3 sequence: CASSYLTTGGHGYTF. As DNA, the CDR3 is TGTGCCAGCAGTTACCTGACCACAGGGGGCCATGGCTACACCTTC.

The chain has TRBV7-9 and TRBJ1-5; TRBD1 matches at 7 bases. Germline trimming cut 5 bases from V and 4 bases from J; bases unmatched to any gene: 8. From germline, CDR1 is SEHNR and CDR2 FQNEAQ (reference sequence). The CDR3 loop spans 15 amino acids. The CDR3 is CASSHGGTVNQPQHF. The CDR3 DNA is TGTGCCAGCAGCCATGGGGGGACAGTTAATCAGCCCCAGCATTTT.

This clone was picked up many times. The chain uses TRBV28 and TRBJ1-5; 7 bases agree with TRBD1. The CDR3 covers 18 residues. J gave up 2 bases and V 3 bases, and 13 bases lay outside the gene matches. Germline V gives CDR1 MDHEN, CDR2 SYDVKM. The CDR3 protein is CASSFPGQYGVGNQPQHF. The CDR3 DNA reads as TGTGCCAGCAGTTTCCCGGGACAGTACGGAGTGGGCAATCAGCCCCAGCATTTT.

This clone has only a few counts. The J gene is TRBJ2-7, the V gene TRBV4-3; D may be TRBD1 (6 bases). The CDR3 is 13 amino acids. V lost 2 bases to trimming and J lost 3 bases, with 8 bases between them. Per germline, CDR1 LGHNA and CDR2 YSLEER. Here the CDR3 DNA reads TGCGCCAGCAGCCAAACGGACAGCTACGAGCAGTACTTC. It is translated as CASSQTDSYEQYF.

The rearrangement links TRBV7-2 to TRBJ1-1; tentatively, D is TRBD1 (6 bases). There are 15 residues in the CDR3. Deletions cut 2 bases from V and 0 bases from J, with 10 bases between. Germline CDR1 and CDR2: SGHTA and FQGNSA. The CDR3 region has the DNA TGTGCCAGCAGCTTAAATGCAGGGGTGAACACTGAAGCTTTCTTT. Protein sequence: CASSLNAGVNTEAFF.

CDR3 bases: TGTGCCAGCAGCTTGGGCACAAACCCGGGCTACACCTTC. Translating it yields CASSLGTNPGYTF. The rearrangement uses TRBV5-8 and TRBJ1-2; D gene unclear. Trimming shortened V by 0 bases and J by 8 bases, and 11 bases separated the two germline ends. The CDR3 loop spans 13 amino acids. Per germline, CDR1 SGHTS and CDR2 YDEGEE.

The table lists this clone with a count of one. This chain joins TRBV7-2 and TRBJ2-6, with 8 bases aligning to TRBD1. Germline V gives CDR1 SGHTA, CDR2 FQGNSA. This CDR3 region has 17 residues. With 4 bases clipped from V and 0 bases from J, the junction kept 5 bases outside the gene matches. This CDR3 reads CASSSGQGLSGANVLTF. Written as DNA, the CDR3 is TGTGCCAGCAGCTCCGGACAGGGCCTCTCTGGGGCCAACGTCCTGACTTTC.

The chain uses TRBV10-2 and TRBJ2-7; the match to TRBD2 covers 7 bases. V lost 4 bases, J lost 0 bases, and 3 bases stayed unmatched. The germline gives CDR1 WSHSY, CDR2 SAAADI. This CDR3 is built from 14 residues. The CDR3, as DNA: TGCGCCAGCAGTGCAGCGGGGTCCTCCTACGAGCAGTACTTC. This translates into CASSAAGSSYEQYF.